This T cell receptor beta chain was sequenced for a study of blood T cell repertoires in COVID-19 (dated by TCRdb to 2018 to 2020). At the level of the whole study: Samples covering the acute and convalescent phases of COVID-19 were provided by collaborators in the United States, Italy and Spain. The repertoires were released in a freely available public database intended as a resource for research on the immune response to SARS-CoV-2. Deeply sampled blood TCRbeta repertoires from subjects exposed to, actively infected with, or recovered from COVID-19 were included in the dataset. Where available, HLA class I and class II types were taken from metadata supplied by the sample provider and were not determined by assay-based typing. The prospective study material was composed of cDNA or gDNA derived from T cells, B-cell-depleted T cells, or PBMCs. Samples were obtained from the ongoing ImmuneRACE study (first 160 participants) and from over a thousand subjects provided by 6 global collaborators. The sample metadata nearly always contained a de-identified subject ID, COVID-19 status, age in years and sex.

Each collaborating institution followed its own protocols to collect whole blood in K2EDTA tubes. For TCRbeta analysis, collaborator samples were shipped as frozen whole blood, as isolated PBMCs, or as DNA extracted from either sample type. Study-wide conclusions, independent of this receptor: Clinical and demographic metadata were provided uncurated, with the amount varying by source and participant.

The immunoSEQ Assay, a bias-controlled multiplex PCR, was used to amplify TCRbeta CDR3 regions from genomic DNA. Concerning the study's data processing: The number of nucleated cells in each sample was estimated by amplification of reference gene primers within the assay. To quantify the absolute abundance of each unique TCRbeta CDR3 rearrangement, sequence reads were collapsed and filtered. For each sample, productive Simpson clonality was calculated as the square root of Simpson's diversity index over productive rearrangements. TCRdb mirrors the immuneACCESS table, restricted to in-frame sequences. Some clones are absent from its copies; in checked studies, under half trace to an unresolved V gene, and the reason for the others is unknown. That table gives V, J and clone size, and the DNA gave D and trimming. For this sample the table gives roughly 250,000 clones, of which 75% to 85% were detected only once. Of the sample, 9.5% to 15% is held by the ten largest clones.

V is trimmed back by 4 bases and J by 8 bases, and the junction contains 4 bases that no gene match accounts for. The CDR3 contains 12 residues, cysteine and phenylalanine counted. Only CDR3 DNA remains: 36 bases, in frame from the first base. CDR1 SGHAT and CDR2 FQNNGV were looked up in the germline V gene. Points on this clone: Its recognized antigen is unknown. The record has no base qualities; no much larger clone is one base away.

This TCR was sampled from a woman in her fifties or sixties with active or convalescent COVID-19. Sequencing was carried out using peripheral blood. The rearranged segments are TRBV11-2 and TRBJ1-1; TRBD1 fits 7 bases in the junction. The nucleotide sequence reads as follows: TGTGCCAGCAGCTCGGACAGGACGGAAGCTTTCTTT. Its translation is CASSSDRTEAFF.